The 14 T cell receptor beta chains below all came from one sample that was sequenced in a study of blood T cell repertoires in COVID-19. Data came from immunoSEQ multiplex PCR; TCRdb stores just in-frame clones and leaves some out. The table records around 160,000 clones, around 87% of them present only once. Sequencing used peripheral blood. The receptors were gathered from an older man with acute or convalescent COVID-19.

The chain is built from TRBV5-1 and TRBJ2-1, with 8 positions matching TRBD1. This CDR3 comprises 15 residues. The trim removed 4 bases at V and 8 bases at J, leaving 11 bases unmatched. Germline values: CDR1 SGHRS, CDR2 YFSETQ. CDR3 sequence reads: CASSAPGTGDHEQFF. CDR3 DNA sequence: TGCGCCAGCAGCGCCCCGGGGACAGGTGACCATGAGCAGTTCTTC.

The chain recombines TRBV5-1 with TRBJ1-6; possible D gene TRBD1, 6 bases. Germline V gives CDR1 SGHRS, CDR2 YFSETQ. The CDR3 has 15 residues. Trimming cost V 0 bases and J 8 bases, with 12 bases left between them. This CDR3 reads CASSLDVGGDSPLHF. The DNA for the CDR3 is TGCGCCAGCAGCTTGGACGTTGGGGGCGATTCACCCCTCCACTTT.

The CDR3 reads CSASGTGGANYGYTF. In nucleotides, the CDR3 is TGCAGTGCTAGTGGGACAGGGGGCGCCAACTATGGCTACACCTTC. This chain links TRBV20-1 with TRBJ1-2, with TRBD1 identical over 12 bases. The trim removed 3 bases at V and 2 bases at J, leaving 4 bases unmatched. The germline V gene has CDR1 DFQATT and CDR2 SNEGSKA (reference sequence). This CDR3 contains 15 residues.

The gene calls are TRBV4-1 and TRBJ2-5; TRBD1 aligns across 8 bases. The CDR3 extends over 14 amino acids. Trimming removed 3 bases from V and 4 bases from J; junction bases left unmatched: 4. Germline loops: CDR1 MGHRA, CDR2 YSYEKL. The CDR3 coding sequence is TGCGCCAGCAGCCACACACAGGGGGGAGAGACCCAGTACTTC. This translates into CASSHTQGGETQYF.

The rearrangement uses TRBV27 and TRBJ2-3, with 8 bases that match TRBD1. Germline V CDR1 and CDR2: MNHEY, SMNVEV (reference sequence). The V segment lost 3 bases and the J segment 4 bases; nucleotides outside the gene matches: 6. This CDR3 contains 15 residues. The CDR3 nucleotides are TGTGCCAGCAGTTTGGACAGGGATGCGGCAGATACGCAGTATTTT. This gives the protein CASSLDRDAADTQYF.

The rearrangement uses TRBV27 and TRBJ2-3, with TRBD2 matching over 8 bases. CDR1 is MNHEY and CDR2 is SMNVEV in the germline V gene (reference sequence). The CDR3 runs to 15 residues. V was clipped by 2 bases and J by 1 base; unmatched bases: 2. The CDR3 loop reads CASSLAGGGTDTQYF. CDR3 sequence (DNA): TGTGCCAGCAGTTTAGCGGGAGGCGGCACAGATACGCAGTATTTT.

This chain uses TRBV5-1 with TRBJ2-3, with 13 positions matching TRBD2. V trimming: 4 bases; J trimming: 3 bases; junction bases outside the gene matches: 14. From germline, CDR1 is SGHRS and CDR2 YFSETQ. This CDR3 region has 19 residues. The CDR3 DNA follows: TGCGCCAGCAGCGGCGGGACTAGCGGGACCCAACCCTGGACAGATACGCAGTATTTT. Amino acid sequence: CASSGGTSGTQPWTDTQYF.

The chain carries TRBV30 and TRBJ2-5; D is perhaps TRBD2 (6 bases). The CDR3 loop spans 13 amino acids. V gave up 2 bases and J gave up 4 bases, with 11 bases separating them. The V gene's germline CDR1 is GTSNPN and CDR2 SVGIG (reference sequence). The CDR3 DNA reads TGTGCCTGGAGTCAGGGACTTACAGAGACCCAGTACTTC. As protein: CAWSQGLTETQYF.

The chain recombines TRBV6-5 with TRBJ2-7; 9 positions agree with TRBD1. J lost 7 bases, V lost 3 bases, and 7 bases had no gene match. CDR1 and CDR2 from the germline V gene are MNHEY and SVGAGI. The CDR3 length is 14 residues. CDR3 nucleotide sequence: TGTGCCAGCAGTTATACGACAGGGGGTTTGGAGCAGTACTTC. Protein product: CASSYTTGGLEQYF.

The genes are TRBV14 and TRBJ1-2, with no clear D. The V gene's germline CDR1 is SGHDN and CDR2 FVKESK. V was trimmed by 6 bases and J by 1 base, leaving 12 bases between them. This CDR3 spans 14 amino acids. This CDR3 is CASSTEQINYGYTF. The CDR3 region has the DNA TGTGCCAGCAGTACAGAACAGATTAACTATGGCTACACCTTC.

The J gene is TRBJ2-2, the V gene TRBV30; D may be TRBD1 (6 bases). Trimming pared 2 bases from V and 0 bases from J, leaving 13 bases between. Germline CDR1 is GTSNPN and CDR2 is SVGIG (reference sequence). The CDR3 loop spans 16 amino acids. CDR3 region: CAWSLQGSPNTGELFF. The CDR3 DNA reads TGTGCCTGGAGTCTACAGGGATCTCCGAACACCGGGGAGCTGTTTTTT.

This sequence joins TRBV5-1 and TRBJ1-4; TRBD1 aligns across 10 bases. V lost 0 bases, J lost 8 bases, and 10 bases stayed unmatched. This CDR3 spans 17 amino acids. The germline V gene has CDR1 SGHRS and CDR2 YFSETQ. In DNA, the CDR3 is TGCGCCAGCAGCTTGGGGGGACAGGGGTGGTCTGCGGAAAAACTGTTTTTT. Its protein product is CASSLGGQGWSAEKLFF.

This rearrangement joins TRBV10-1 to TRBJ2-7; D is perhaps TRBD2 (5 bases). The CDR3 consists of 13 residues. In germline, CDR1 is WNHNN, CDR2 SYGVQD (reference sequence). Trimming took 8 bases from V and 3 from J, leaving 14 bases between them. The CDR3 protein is CASQEGALYEQYF. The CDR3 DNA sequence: TGCGCCAGCCAAGAGGGTGCCCTCTACGAGCAGTACTTC.

CDR3 loop: CASSLRQGGTDTQYF. The CDR3 DNA sequence: TGTGCCAGCAGCCTAAGGCAGGGTGGCACAGATACGCAGTATTTT. The chain recombines TRBV7-2 with TRBJ2-3, with D tentatively TRBD1 (5 bases). With 5 bases removed from V and 1 base from J, the gap between germline ends came to 13 bases. Germline loops: CDR1 SGHTA, CDR2 FQGNSA. The CDR3 runs 15 residues.